This T cell receptor (beta chain) emerged from a study of blood T cell repertoires in COVID-19 (dated by TCRdb to 2018 to 2020). Looking at the study overall: Collaborator samples came from the United States, Italy and Spain and covered acute and convalescent phases of COVID-19. The material from the prospective study consisted of cDNA or gDNA derived from T cells, B-cell-depleted T cells, or PBMCs. Deeply sampled blood TCRbeta repertoires from subjects exposed to, actively infected with, or recovered from COVID-19 were included in the dataset. The repertoires were released in a freely available public database meant as a resource for research on the immune response to SARS-CoV-2. Samples came from the ongoing ImmuneRACE study (first 160 participants) plus 1,254 subjects from 6 global collaborators. Sample metadata almost always included a de-identified subject ID, COVID-19 status, age in years and sex. Where available, HLA class I and class II types were taken from metadata supplied by the sample provider and were not determined by assay-based typing. Study-wide findings and limitations: How much clinical and demographic metadata was included differed by source and by participant, and the metadata was provided uncurated.

Inclusive of the bounding cysteine and phenylalanine, the CDR3 is 13 residues long. The DNA shown is the 39-base CDR3, in frame from base 1. V is reduced by 4 bases and J by 2 bases, leaving a spacing of 8 bases between them. The germline V gene encodes CDR1 MDHEN and CDR2 SYDVKM. TCRbeta CDR3 regions were amplified from genomic DNA using the immunoSEQ Assay, a bias-controlled multiplex PCR. The study's own analysis went as follows. The number of nucleated cells in each sample was estimated from the amplification of reference gene primers within the assay. To quantify the absolute abundance of each unique TCRbeta CDR3 rearrangement, sequence reads were collapsed and filtered. For each sample, productive Simpson clonality was calculated as the square root of Simpson's diversity index across productive rearrangements. TCRdb carries this immuneACCESS record with in-frame sequences only. Its versions omit some clonotypes, under half of them owing to an unresolved V gene in the studies checked, with the rest unexplained. Clone size and the V and J calls come from that table; the DNA yielded D and trimming. This sample lists 200,000 to 250,000 clones; less than 90% were detected once. Clones ranked in the top ten supply approximately 18% of the sample.

As regards this clone: There is no known antigen for this receptor. Base quality data are lacking; no much larger clone is found one base away. The sample carries other DNA sequences with the same CDR3.

Whole blood was collected in K2EDTA tubes by collaborating institutions according to the institutions' own protocols. For TCRbeta analysis, collaborator samples were shipped as frozen whole blood, as isolated PBMCs, or as DNA extracted from either sample type. The specimen sequenced was peripheral blood. The chain uses TRBV28 and TRBJ1-2, with the D gene call left open. This TCR derives from a woman aged 80 or over with active or convalescent COVID-19. DNA sequence: TGTGCCAGCAGTTCTACGGGGAACTATGGCTACACCTTC. Its translation is CASSSTGNYGYTF.